The clone carrying this T cell receptor (beta chain) was counted many times. Its antigen is unknown. Mismatch with germline at one junction end may stem from a read error. This sample stems from a study of T cell repertoires in cytomegalovirus infection. At the level of the study: In public TCR beta signatures, there were indications of both CMV infection and matching HLA type.

Overall study findings and caveats: The study identified carriers of CMV plus the relevant HLA from cumulative public TCR beta family frequency. In two of eight donors, the top clonotype was HLA-C-restricted CMV-specific.

The CDR3 is made up of 15 amino acids. Germline loops: CDR1 SEHNR, CDR2 FQNEAQ (reference sequence). TCRdb processed the reads anew with MiXCR; each CDR3 protein has one entry. The sample yields under 250,000 distinct CDR3 sequences, about 7% seen once. This clonotype originated in a human donor in good health (CMV status not recorded). Some clones in this sample may be carry-over from other donors' samples. Input material: PBMCs. The V and J genes are TRBV7-9 and TRBJ2-3, with 8 bases aligning to TRBD1. The CDR3 reads CASSLDRVSRDTQYF. The CDR3 coding sequence is TGTGCCAGCAGCTTGGACAGGGTGAGCAGAGATACGCAGTATTTT. The complete variable domain, with remaining parts taken from reference TRBV7-9 and TRBJ2-3, reads DTGVSQNPRHKITKRGQNVTFRCDPISEHNRLYWYRQTLGQGPEFLTYFQNEAQLEKSRLLSDRFSAERPKGSFSTLEIQRTEQGDSAMYLCASSLDRVSRDTQYFGPGTRLTVL.